Presented here are 28 T cell receptor beta chains from one specimen sequenced in a study of blood T cells in healthy people across ages. Alongside a J-beta primer mix, a sample-barcoded 5' primer served in a second PCR lasting about 6 to 11 cycles. TCRdb reprocessed the 5' RACE reads with MiXCR, giving one entry per CDR3 protein. In the table there are hundreds of thousands of distinct CDR3 sequences, roughly 45% of which are singletons. The specimen was blood. These receptors all stem from a woman in her sixties in good health.

There are a few counts of this clonotype. The chain combines TRBV6-2 or TRBV6-3 with TRBJ2-7; the D is unclear. V lost 7 bases, J lost 2 bases, and 9 bases lay in between. CDR3 length: 12 residues. CDR1 and CDR2 from the germline V gene are MNHEY and SVGEGT. CDR3 in DNA: TGTGCCAGCACCTCAACGACCTACGAGCAGTACTTC. Translating it yields CASTSTTYEQYF.

The rearrangement links TRBV14 to TRBJ2-5; unclear D gene. The DNA matches TRBJ2-7 better at its end, which makes the J call doubtful. The CDR3 is 17 amino acids. Germline V CDR1 and CDR2: SGHDN, FVKESK. The CDR3 region is CASSQWSGRQGLLEQYF. In DNA, the CDR3 is TGTGCCAGCAGCCAGTGGTCAGGACGACAAGGGCTACTCGAGCAGTACTTC.

The chain employs TRBV20-1 and TRBJ2-5; maybe TRBD2 (5 bases). CDR1 is DFQATT, CDR2 SNEGSKA, per germline (reference sequence). Trimming shortened V by 3 bases and J by 5 bases, and 16 bases separated the two germline ends. CDR3 size: 14 residues. CDR3 in amino acids: CSARMAGGLETQYF. The CDR3 DNA sequence: TGCAGTGCTAGGATGGCGGGTGGCTTGGAGACCCAGTACTTC.

In its sample, this clonotype was seen a few times. The chain couples TRBV28 to TRBJ2-5; 8 bases map to TRBD1. CDR3 size: 14 residues. Losses at the gene ends were 1 base for V and 5 bases for J; bases not matched to a gene: 3. Germline V lookup: CDR1 MDHEN, CDR2 SYDVKM. The CDR3 DNA reads as TGTGCCAGCAGTTTATCCAGGGGGCGCGAGACCCAGTACTTC. This encodes CASSLSRGRETQYF.

V gene TRBV9 combines with J gene TRBJ2-7; 7 nucleotides align to TRBD2. CDR1 SGDLS and CDR2 YYNGEE come from the germline V gene. With 6 bases clipped from V and 0 bases from J, the junction kept 6 bases outside the gene matches. The CDR3 extends over 14 amino acids. The DNA for the CDR3 is TGTGCCAGCAACGGCGGGGGATCCTCCTACGAGCAGTACTTC. Protein: CASNGGGSSYEQYF. The full variable domain, its missing parts supplied by reference TRBV9 and TRBJ2-7, is DSGVTQTPKHLITATGQRVTLRCSPRSGDLSVYWYQQSLDQGLQFLIQYYNGEERAKGNILERFSAQQFPDLHSELNLSSLELGDSALYFCASNGGGSSYEQYFGPGTRLTVT.

The chain joins TRBV30 to TRBJ2-3; 11 nucleotides agree with TRBD2. V shed 5 bases, J shed 7 bases, and the junction held 5 bases outside the gene matches. The CDR3 runs 13 residues. The germline CDR1 and CDR2 sequences are GTSNPN and SVGIG (reference sequence). For the CDR3, the DNA is TGTGCCTGGGGTAGCGGGGGGGCTAATACGCAGTATTTT. Translation gives CAWGSGGANTQYF.

This rearrangement joins TRBV13 to TRBJ2-1; TRBD2 matches at 14 bases. CDR3 length: 20 amino acids. Germline assignment: CDR1 PRHDT and CDR2 FYEKMQ (reference sequence). V gave up 3 bases and J gave up 0 bases; unmatched junction bases: 10. In nucleotides, the CDR3 is TGTGCCAGCAGCTTTTCCCTGGGACTAGCGGGAGTGGGCTCCTACAATGAGCAGTTCTTC. Translation gives CASSFSLGLAGVGSYNEQFF. The full variable domain, with the rest looked up from reference TRBV13 and TRBJ2-1, is AAGVIQSPRHLIKEKRETATLKCYPIPRHDTVYWYQQGPGQDPQFLISFYEKMQSDKGSIPDRFSAQQFSDYHSELNMSSLELGDSALYFCASSFSLGLAGVGSYNEQFFGPGTRLTVL.

The table lists this clonotype with a few counts. The chain employs TRBV5-5 and TRBJ2-3; maybe TRBD2 (6 bases). The CDR3 covers 15 residues. V gave up 0 bases and J gave up 2 bases, with 10 bases separating them. Germline V gene data show CDR1 as SGHKS and CDR2 as YYEKEE (reference sequence). For the CDR3, the DNA is TGTGCCAGCAGCTTGGTAGGGGAGGTCACAGATACGCAGTATTTT. Translation: CASSLVGEVTDTQYF.

The chain recombines TRBV28 with TRBJ2-1; D is uncertain. The ends were cut back, 3 bases at V and 3 bases at J, with 9 bases in the middle. This CDR3 has 14 amino acids. Germline CDR1 and CDR2: MDHEN and SYDVKM. CDR3 residues: CASSFGLYYNEQFF. In nucleotides, the CDR3 is TGTGCCAGCAGTTTTGGGCTTTACTACAATGAGCAGTTCTTC.

This clonotype was counted a few times. The chain has TRBV5-1 and TRBJ2-3; no definite D call. The CDR3 loop spans 13 amino acids. Trimming pared 4 bases from V and 5 bases from J, leaving 11 bases between. Looked up from germline, CDR1 is SGHRS and CDR2 is YFSETQ. CDR3 sequence: CASSPDDGDTQYF. DNA of the CDR3: TGCGCCAGCAGCCCGGACGACGGAGATACGCAGTATTTT.

The J gene is TRBJ1-1, the V gene TRBV15, with TRBD1 as a possible D gene (5 bases). Germline V gene data show CDR1 as LNHNV and CDR2 as YYDKDF (reference sequence). V was pared by 3 bases and J by 7 bases, with 9 bases between. CDR3 size: 12 residues. CDR3 in DNA: TGTGCCACCAGCAGGGGGGAAGGTGAAGCTTTCTTT. Translation: CATSRGEGEAFF.

The genes are TRBV29-1 and TRBJ2-3; weak D call: TRBD1 (6 bases). Trimming removed 1 base from V and 3 bases from J, with 8 bases in between. Germline assignment: CDR1 SQVTM and CDR2 ANQGSEA. The CDR3 length is 13 residues. The CDR3 spells CSVEVTGTDTQYF. As DNA, the CDR3 is TGCAGCGTTGAAGTTACAGGGACAGATACGCAGTATTTT.

The CDR3 DNA follows: TGTGCCAGCACGGCGATCACTAGCGGCACAGATACGCAGTATTTT. Translated, it gives CASTAITSGTDTQYF. The chain employs TRBV6-1 and TRBJ2-3, with TRBD2 identical over 7 bases. CDR1 and CDR2 (germline): MNHNS, SASEGT. The CDR3 has 15 amino acids. The V segment lost 7 bases and the J segment 1 base; nucleotides outside the gene matches: 8.

The chain links TRBV28 to TRBJ1-2, with D hard to call. V was clipped by 6 bases and J by 2 bases, with 19 bases between them. CDR1 and CDR2 (germline): MDHEN, SYDVKM. The CDR3 is 16 amino acids. The CDR3 protein is CASSDHLQIWNYGYTF. As DNA, the CDR3 is TGTGCCAGCAGCGACCACCTACAGATATGGAACTATGGCTACACCTTC.

V is TRBV25-1 and J is TRBJ2-7, with 7 bases that match TRBD2. CDR1 and CDR2 (germline): MGHDK, SYGVNS. This CDR3 region has 12 residues. J was trimmed by 9 bases and V by 3 bases; bases with no gene match: 5. CDR3 region: CASSEPGEGQYF. The CDR3 region has the DNA TGTGCCAGCAGTGAGCCGGGGGAGGGGCAGTACTTC.

The gene calls are TRBV6-2 or TRBV6-3 and TRBJ1-1; 9 bases match TRBD1. Germline values: CDR1 MNHEY, CDR2 SVGEGT. The CDR3 consists of 14 residues. V shed 6 bases, J shed 1 base, and the junction held 3 bases outside the gene matches. CDR3 sequence (DNA): TGTGCCAGCAGAGGACAGGGGAGGAACACTGAAGCTTTCTTT. Its protein is CASRGQGRNTEAFF.

This clonotype was seen only a few times. The chain has TRBV5-4 and TRBJ2-7; 8 nucleotides agree with TRBD1. The CDR3 length is 15 residues. V dropped 0 bases and J dropped 6; count of bases not matched to a gene: 8. Germline V lookup: CDR1 SGHNT, CDR2 YYREEE (reference sequence). CDR3 sequence: CASSLGRTGLGEQYF. CDR3 nucleotide sequence: TGTGCCAGCAGCTTGGGTAGGACAGGGCTTGGCGAGCAGTACTTC.

This clonotype came up a few times. The CDR3 DNA sequence: TGCAGTGCTAGAGATGGACAGGGGGCTACAGATACGCAGTATTTT. This codes for CSARDGQGATDTQYF. V gene TRBV20-1 combines with J gene TRBJ2-3; TRBD1 matches at 11 bases. V lost 0 bases and J lost 3; bases outside the gene matches: 2. The CDR3 loop spans 15 amino acids. Per the germline V gene, CDR1 is DFQATT and CDR2 is SNEGSKA (reference sequence).

In this sample, this clonotype turned up once. The rearrangement uses TRBV28 and TRBJ2-5, with a tentative D call TRBD1 (6 bases). Germline CDR1 MDHEN, CDR2 SYDVKM. The CDR3 consists of 15 residues. The V gene lost 5 bases and the J gene lost 1 base, with 14 bases spanning the gap. The CDR3 protein is CASSPPDRSQETQYF. The CDR3 DNA reads as TGTGCCAGCAGTCCCCCAGACAGGTCCCAAGAGACCCAGTACTTC.

The chain has TRBV6-1 and TRBJ1-6; tentatively, D is TRBD1 (6 bases). The CDR3 runs 16 residues. V was pared by 2 bases and J by 10 bases, with 18 bases between. Germline lookup yields CDR1 MNHNS and CDR2 SASEGT. The CDR3 spells CASSENWDTSRSPLHF. The CDR3 DNA reads as TGTGCCAGCAGTGAAAACTGGGACACTTCGAGATCACCCCTCCACTTT.

V usage is TRBV2 and J usage is TRBJ2-4; D is unresolved. This CDR3 spans 16 amino acids. V lost 0 bases and J lost 1, with 10 bases in between. Germline CDR1 and CDR2: SNHLY and FYNNEI. For the CDR3, the DNA is TGTGCCAGCAGTGAAGCGCTTCCAACCGCCAAAAACATTCAGTACTTC. It is translated as CASSEALPTAKNIQYF.

The rearrangement uses TRBV29-1 and TRBJ2-5, with D perhaps matching TRBD1 (7 bases). V lost 4 bases and J 0 bases, leaving 15 bases between the germline ends. The germline gives CDR1 SQVTM, CDR2 ANQGSEA. The CDR3 has 15 residues. Written as DNA, the CDR3 is TGCAGCGTTGTTGGGCAGGGGGGCTACCAAGAGACCCAGTACTTC. It specifies CSVVGQGGYQETQYF.

The chain employs TRBV14 and TRBJ1-6; no clear D. V lost 0 bases to trimming and J lost 9 bases, with 9 bases between them. The germline CDR1 and CDR2 sequences are SGHDN and FVKESK. The CDR3 runs to 14 residues. The CDR3 region is CASSQEWRSSPLHF. The CDR3 nucleotides are TGTGCCAGCAGCCAAGAGTGGCGGAGTTCACCCCTCCACTTT.

The table lists this clonotype with a count of one. A much larger clonotype is one base distant, so this may be a read error. This chain joins TRBV5-1 and TRBJ2-5; TRBD2 might be the D (6 bases). Germline V gene data show CDR1 as SGHRS and CDR2 as YFSETQ. V lost 4 bases and J 11 bases, leaving 15 bases between the germline ends. This CDR3 spans 12 amino acids. This chain's CDR3 is CASSRTNNEQYF. As DNA, the CDR3 is TGCGCCAGCAGCCGGACTAACAATGAGCAGTACTTC. Based on the CDR3 plus reference TRBV5-1 and TRBJ2-5, the full variable domain is KAGVTQTPRYLIKTRGQQVTLSCSPISGHRSVSWYQQTPGQGLQFLFEYFSETQRNKGNFPGRFSGRQFSNSRSEMNVSTLELGDSALYLCASSRTNNEQYFGPGTRLLVL.

This clonotype has more than one count but fewer than ten. The rearrangement joins TRBV2 to TRBJ2-3; TRBD2 aligns across 12 bases. The V segment lost 1 base and the J segment 14 bases; nucleotides outside the gene matches: 7. The CDR3 extends over 14 amino acids. Germline V CDR1 and CDR2: SNHLY, FYNNEI. Here the CDR3 DNA reads TGTGCCAGCAGTGAAGAACGACTAGCGGGAGCCCCGTATTTT. Amino acids: CASSEERLAGAPYF.

The chain uses TRBV5-1 and TRBJ2-7, with D tentatively TRBD1 (5 bases). The J call may be faulty, since TRBJ2-5 better matches the DNA end. This CDR3 is built from 14 residues. Germline assignment: CDR1 SGHRS and CDR2 YFSETQ. For the CDR3, the DNA is TGCGCCAGCAGCTTGGGGGGCGTCGAGAAGACCCAGTACTTC. It encodes CASSLGGVEKTQYF.

The chain employs TRBV29-1 and TRBJ2-1; TRBD2 matches 14 bases. This CDR3 spans 19 amino acids. The V and J ends lost 4 bases and 3 bases, in that order; junction bases with no gene match: 14. Germline values: CDR1 SQVTM, CDR2 ANQGSEA. The CDR3 loop reads CSVGPGLAGEVGLYNEQFF. The DNA for the CDR3 is TGCAGCGTTGGACCGGGACTAGCGGGAGAGGTGGGGCTCTACAATGAGCAGTTCTTC.

This clonotype was seen just once. The gene calls are TRBV28 and TRBJ1-5; 9 bases align to TRBD1. Trimming cost V 7 bases and J 4 bases; bases outside gene matches: 5. The CDR3 runs to 14 residues. Germline V lookup: CDR1 MDHEN, CDR2 SYDVKM. CDR3 in DNA: TGTGCCAGCACAGGGGACAGGGAGAATCAGCCCCAGCATTTT. This sequence encodes CASTGDRENQPQHF.